This T cell receptor (beta chain) was recovered during a study of blood T cell repertoires in COVID-19 (dated by TCRdb to 2020 to 2021). In the study overall: Collaborator samples came from the United States, Italy and Spain and covered acute and convalescent phases of COVID-19. The dataset comprised deeply sampled blood TCRbeta repertoires from subjects exposed to, actively infected with, or recovered from COVID-19. Sample metadata almost always included a de-identified subject ID, COVID-19 status, age in years and sex. The repertoires were made available in a free public database intended to serve as a resource for research on the immune response to SARS-CoV-2. HLA class I and class II types, where available, came from metadata supplied by the sample provider rather than from assay-based typing. Samples came from the ongoing ImmuneRACE study (first 160 participants) plus 1,254 subjects from 6 global collaborators. The material from the prospective study consisted of cDNA or gDNA derived from T cells, B-cell-depleted T cells, or PBMCs.

At the junction V is shortened by 6 bases and J by 4 bases; bases outside the gene matches: 9. From the cysteine up to the phenylalanine, the CDR3 has a length of 15 residues. The kept DNA is CDR3 alone, 45 bases in frame from the first base. The germline V gene encodes CDR1 MNHEY and CDR2 SVGAGI. Overall results and qualifications from the work: The quantity of clinical and demographic metadata differed by source and by participant and was supplied without curation.

The immunoSEQ Assay, a bias-controlled multiplex PCR, was used to amplify TCRbeta CDR3 regions from genomic DNA. Turning to the authors' computational methods: The number of nucleated cells in each sample was estimated from the amplification of reference gene primers within the assay. To quantify the absolute abundance of each unique TCRbeta CDR3 rearrangement, sequence reads were collapsed and filtered. Productive Simpson clonality was computed per sample as the square root of Simpson's diversity index over productive rearrangements. In TCRdb, the immuneACCESS table is reduced to in-frame sequences with V and J assigned. These tables do not hold every clone; where another copy was compared, an unresolved V gene accounts for under half, and the others remain unexplained. V and J calls and clone size are copied from that table; D and trimming were computed from the DNA. For this sample there are fewer than 95,000 clones; 88% appear just once. The top ten clonotypes cover over 0.45% of the sample.

Whole blood was collected in K2EDTA tubes by collaborating institutions according to the institutions' own protocols. For TCRbeta analysis, collaborators shipped samples as frozen whole blood, isolated PBMCs, or DNA extracted from either of those sample types. As to this clone: This receptor's antigen is unknown. Base-call qualities are not available, and no considerably larger clone is one nucleotide away.

Input material: peripheral blood. The chain employs TRBV6-5 and TRBJ1-3, and TRBD1 aligns with 7 junction nucleotides. This clonotype originated in a man in his sixties with acute or convalescent COVID-19. The CDR3 protein sequence reads: CASSTRQGRGNTIYF. The DNA is TGTGCCAGCAGCACACGACAGGGCCGGGGAAACACCATATATTTT.